The 19 T cell receptor beta chains in this list originate from one sample, sequenced in a study of blood T cell repertoires in COVID-19. Measured with immunoSEQ multiplex PCR; TCRdb has only the in-frame clones, and not every one. Among hundreds of thousands of clones listed, about nine tenths were seen once. The sample comprised peripheral blood. The receptor source for this set is a woman younger than 45 who had recovered from COVID-19.

The chain carries TRBV6-2 or TRBV6-3 and TRBJ1-1; D is ambiguous. Looked up from germline, CDR1 is MNHEY and CDR2 is SVGEGT. The ends were cut back, 4 bases at V and 6 bases at J, with 18 bases in the middle. There are 15 residues in the CDR3. CDR3 region: CASSSWVEGSAEAFF. DNA for the CDR3: TGTGCCAGCAGTTCCTGGGTTGAGGGATCGGCTGAAGCTTTCTTT.

V and J are TRBV18 and TRBJ1-1, with D maybe TRBD1 (5 bases). The CDR3 sequence is 15 residues long. Trimming removed 5 bases at V and 5 bases at J, with 18 bases between. The germline V gene encodes CDR1 KGHSH and CDR2 LQKENI. CDR3 amino acids: CASSSLQALRTEAFF. CDR3 DNA: TGTGCCAGCTCATCTTTACAGGCATTGAGGACTGAAGCTTTCTTT. The full variable domain, completed using reference TRBV18 and TRBJ1-1, is NAGVMQNPRHLVRRRGQEARLRCSPMKGHSHVYWYRQLPEEGLKFMVYLQKENIIDESGMPKERFSAEFPKEGPSILRIQQVVRGDSAAYFCASSSLQALRTEAFFGQGTRLTVV.

The chain is built from TRBV28 and TRBJ1-1; the D is unclear. Per the germline V gene, CDR1 is MDHEN and CDR2 is SYDVKM. The CDR3 extends over 12 amino acids. Trimming stripped 7 bases from V and 10 bases from J, with 16 bases between. The CDR3 coding sequence is TGTGCCAGCACCTCCAGTGGAGGTTCAGCTTTCTTT. Amino acids: CASTSSGGSAFF.

The genes are TRBV6-1 and TRBJ1-6, with D perhaps TRBD1 (6 bases). The CDR3 contains 14 residues. The germline V and J ends were trimmed by 3 bases and 9 bases, with 12 bases remaining between them. Germline V CDR1 and CDR2: MNHNS, SASEGT. The DNA for the CDR3 is TGTGCCAGCAGTGAGGAACAGGGTGGTTCACCCCTCCACTTT. The encoded protein is CASSEEQGGSPLHF.

The rearrangement links TRBV4-1 to TRBJ1-5; D gene unclear. Trimming shortened V by 8 bases and J by 2 bases, and 13 bases separated the two germline ends. This CDR3 contains 14 residues. The V gene's germline CDR1 is MGHRA and CDR2 YSYEKL. The CDR3: CASSREMGNQPQHF. The CDR3 nucleotides read TGCGCCAGCTCTCGGGAGATGGGCAATCAGCCCCAGCATTTT.

This clone came up a few times. The V gene is TRBV7-9, the J gene TRBJ1-4, with a weak D call TRBD1 (5 bases). V lost 5 bases and J lost 6, with 16 bases in between. This CDR3 is built from 15 residues. Germline assignment: CDR1 SEHNR and CDR2 FQNEAQ (reference sequence). CDR3 amino acids: CASSPSFREDEKLFF. CDR3 bases: TGTGCCAGCAGCCCTTCTTTCAGGGAAGATGAAAAACTGTTTTTT.

This chain joins TRBV6-5 and TRBJ1-1; 12 nucleotides align to TRBD1. CDR3 length: 15 amino acids. J gave up 1 base and V 6 bases, and 3 bases lay outside the gene matches. Germline CDR1 MNHEY, CDR2 SVGAGI. The CDR3 sequence: CASRGDRGPNTEAFF. For the CDR3, the DNA is TGTGCCAGCAGAGGGGACAGGGGGCCGAACACTGAAGCTTTCTTT.

J is TRBJ1-1 and V is TRBV19; D not certain. The germline V and J ends were trimmed by 2 bases and 2 bases, with 9 bases remaining between them. There are 14 residues in the CDR3. Germline lookup yields CDR1 LNHDA and CDR2 SQIVND (reference sequence). DNA for the CDR3: TGTGCCAGTAGTATAAAGGGAGTAAACACTGAAGCTTTCTTT. As protein: CASSIKGVNTEAFF.

CDR3 DNA: TGCGCCAGCAGCCAAGAAGGGTCCAGGGTTTTCGGGAACACCATATATTTT. Translation: CASSQEGSRVFGNTIYF. The chain recombines TRBV4-1 with TRBJ1-3; a possible D gene is TRBD1 (5 bases). The CDR3 extends over 17 amino acids. CDR1 is MGHRA and CDR2 is YSYEKL in the germline V gene. V dropped 0 bases and J dropped 7 bases, with 19 bases sitting between them.

The V and J genes are TRBV7-2 and TRBJ2-5; the D gene is possibly TRBD2 (5 bases). Per the germline V gene, CDR1 is SGHTA and CDR2 is FQGNSA. The CDR3 has 14 residues. The germline V and J ends were trimmed by 7 bases and 7 bases, with 19 bases remaining between them. The CDR3 here is CASTLLGRSGTQYF. CDR3 sequence (DNA): TGTGCCAGCACCCTACTGGGGAGAAGTGGGACCCAGTACTTC.

The chain links TRBV7-3 to TRBJ1-2, with D uncertain. V was trimmed by 5 bases and J by 6 bases, leaving 16 bases between them. Germline CDR1 is SGHTA and CDR2 is FQGTGA. The CDR3 extends over 14 amino acids. The CDR3 sequence: CASSPTTNGDGYTF. The CDR3 nucleotides are TGTGCCAGCAGCCCAACGACCAACGGGGATGGCTACACCTTC.

The CDR3 region has the DNA TGTGCCAGCAGCAAAAGCGGGGGTTTCACAGATACGCAGTATTTT. Residues: CASSKSGGFTDTQYF. The rearrangement uses TRBV6-2 or TRBV6-3 and TRBJ2-3, with TRBD2 identical over 8 bases. The CDR3 is 15 amino acids. Germline lookup yields CDR1 MNHEY and CDR2 SVGEGT. The V and J ends lost 6 bases and 2 bases, in that order; junction bases with no gene match: 7.

The genes are TRBV24-1 and TRBJ2-7, with a tentative D call TRBD2 (6 bases). The V gene lost 3 bases and the J gene lost 7 bases, with 12 bases spanning the gap. The CDR3 has 13 amino acids. The germline CDR1 and CDR2 sequences are KGHDR and SFDVKD. The CDR3 DNA reads TGTGCCACCAGTGATAGGAGGGGCCGTGAGCAGTACTTC. This sequence encodes CATSDRRGREQYF.

This chain joins TRBV2 and TRBJ1-6; D is perhaps TRBD1 (5 bases). V lost 3 bases and J 6 bases, leaving 12 bases between the germline ends. Germline lookup yields CDR1 SNHLY and CDR2 FYNNEI. The CDR3 is made up of 15 amino acids. The CDR3 loop reads CASSDRTPVNSPLHF. In DNA form, the CDR3 reads TGTGCCAGCAGTGACAGGACACCAGTTAATTCACCCCTCCACTTT.

The chain links TRBV5-1 to TRBJ1-2; tentative D call: TRBD1 (6 bases). Germline V gene sequence: CDR1 SGHRS, CDR2 YFSETQ. V shed 0 bases and J shed 4 bases, with 19 bases lying between them. CDR3 length equals 17 residues. Written as DNA, the CDR3 is TGCGCCAGCAGCTTGGCCGGTACAGGGTACGCTAGCTATGGCTACACCTTC. As protein: CASSLAGTGYASYGYTF.

This clone was picked up a small number of times. The chain couples TRBV18 to TRBJ2-2; D not certain. CDR3 length equals 15 residues. Trimming shortened V by 3 bases and J by 6 bases, and 14 bases separated the two germline ends. The germline gives CDR1 KGHSH, CDR2 LQKENI. The CDR3 loop reads CASSPTTVDAGELFF. The CDR3 nucleotides are TGTGCCAGCTCACCGACCACAGTTGACGCCGGGGAGCTGTTTTTT. The full variable domain, with the rest looked up from reference TRBV18 and TRBJ2-2, is NAGVMQNPRHLVRRRGQEARLRCSPMKGHSHVYWYRQLPEEGLKFMVYLQKENIIDESGMPKERFSAEFPKEGPSILRIQQVVRGDSAAYFCASSPTTVDAGELFFGEGSRLTVL.

The chain employs TRBV29-1 and TRBJ2-1, with 7 bases that match TRBD2. Germline-derived CDR1 and CDR2 are SQVTM and ANQGSEA. The ends lost 6 bases at V and 7 bases at J; junction bases unmatched: 15. CDR3 length: 15 residues. The CDR3 protein is CSVRLTSPTRNEQFF. Here the CDR3 DNA reads TGCAGCGTACGTCTGACTAGCCCAACTAGGAATGAGCAGTTCTTC.

The V gene is TRBV7-2, the J gene TRBJ2-7, with 10 bases lining up with TRBD1. Unmatched junction bases numbered 6, after V lost 9 bases and J lost 4 bases. Germline V CDR1 and CDR2: SGHTA, FQGNSA. CDR3 size: 13 residues. The CDR3 sequence: CASHDRGQYEQYF. The CDR3 bases are TGTGCCAGTCACGACAGGGGGCAATACGAGCAGTACTTC. Based on the CDR3 plus reference TRBV7-2 and TRBJ2-7, the full variable domain is GAGVSQSPSNKVTEKGKDVELRCDPISGHTALYWYRQSLGQGLEFLIYFQGNSAPDKSGLPSDRFSAERTGGSVSTLTIQRTQQEDSAVYLCASHDRGQYEQYFGPGTRLTVT.

V gene TRBV6-1 combines with J gene TRBJ1-3; the D gene is possibly TRBD1 (5 bases). The CDR3 sequence is 16 residues long. CDR1 is MNHNS and CDR2 is SASEGT in the germline V gene. V gave up 2 bases and J gave up 4 bases, with 15 bases separating them. The CDR3 spells CASSELASGAGNTIYF. The CDR3 DNA reads as TGTGCCAGCAGTGAACTGGCCTCTGGGGCCGGAAACACCATATATTTT.